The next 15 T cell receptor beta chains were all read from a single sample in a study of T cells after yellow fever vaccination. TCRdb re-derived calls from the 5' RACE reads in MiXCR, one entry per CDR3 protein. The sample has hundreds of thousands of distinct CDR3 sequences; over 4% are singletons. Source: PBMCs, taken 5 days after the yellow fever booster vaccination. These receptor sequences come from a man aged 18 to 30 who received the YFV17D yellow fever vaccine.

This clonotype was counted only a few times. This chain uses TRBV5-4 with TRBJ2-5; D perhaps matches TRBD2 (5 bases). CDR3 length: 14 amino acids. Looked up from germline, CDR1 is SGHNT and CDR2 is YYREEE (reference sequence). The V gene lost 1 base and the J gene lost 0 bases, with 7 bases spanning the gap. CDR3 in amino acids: CASSLSGNQETQYF. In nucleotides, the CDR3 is TGTGCCAGCAGCTTGTCGGGGAACCAAGAGACCCAGTACTTC.

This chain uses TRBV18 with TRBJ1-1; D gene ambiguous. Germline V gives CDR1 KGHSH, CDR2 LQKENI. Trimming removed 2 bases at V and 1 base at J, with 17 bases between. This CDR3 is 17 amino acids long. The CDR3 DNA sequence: TGTGCCAGCTCACCATTGAAAAGCACGACACCGAACACTGAAGCTTTCTTT. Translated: CASSPLKSTTPNTEAFF.

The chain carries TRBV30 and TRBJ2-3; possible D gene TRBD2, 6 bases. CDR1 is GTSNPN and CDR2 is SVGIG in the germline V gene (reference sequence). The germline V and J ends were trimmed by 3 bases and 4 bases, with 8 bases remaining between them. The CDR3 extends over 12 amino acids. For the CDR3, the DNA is TGTGCCTGGAGGGAGGGGTCAGATACGCAGTATTTT. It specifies CAWREGSDTQYF.

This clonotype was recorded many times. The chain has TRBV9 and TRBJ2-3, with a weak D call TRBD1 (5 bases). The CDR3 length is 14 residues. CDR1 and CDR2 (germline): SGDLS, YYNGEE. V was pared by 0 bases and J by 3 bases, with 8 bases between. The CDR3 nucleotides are TGTGCCAGCAGCGTAGGTGCAGGGACAGATACGCAGTATTTT. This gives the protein CASSVGAGTDTQYF.

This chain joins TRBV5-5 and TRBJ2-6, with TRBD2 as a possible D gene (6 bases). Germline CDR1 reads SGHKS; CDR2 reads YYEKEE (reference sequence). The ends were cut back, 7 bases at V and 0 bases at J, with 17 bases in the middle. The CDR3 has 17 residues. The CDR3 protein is CASFRFDGGSGANVLTF. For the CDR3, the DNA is TGTGCCAGCTTCAGGTTCGACGGGGGCTCTGGGGCCAACGTCCTGACTTTC.

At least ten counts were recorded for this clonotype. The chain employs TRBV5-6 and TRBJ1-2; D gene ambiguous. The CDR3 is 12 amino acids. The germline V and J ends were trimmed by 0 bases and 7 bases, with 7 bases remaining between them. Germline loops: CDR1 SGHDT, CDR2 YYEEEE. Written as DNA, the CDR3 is TGTGCCAGCAGCTTGGAGTCGGGTGGCTACACCTTC. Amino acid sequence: CASSLESGGYTF.

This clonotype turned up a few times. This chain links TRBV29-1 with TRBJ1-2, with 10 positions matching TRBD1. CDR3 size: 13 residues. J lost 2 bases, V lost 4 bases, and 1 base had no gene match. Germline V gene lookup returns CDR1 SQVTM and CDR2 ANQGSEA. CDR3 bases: TGCAGCGTTGCGACAGGGGGCAACTATGGCTACACCTTC. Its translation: CSVATGGNYGYTF. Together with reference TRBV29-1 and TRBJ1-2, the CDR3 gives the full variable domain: SAVISQKPSRDICQRGTSLTIQCQVDSQVTMMFWYRQQPGQSLTLIATANQGSEATYESGFVIDKFPISRPNLTFSTLTVSNMSPEDSSIYLCSVATGGNYGYTFGSGTRLTVV.

CDR3 loop: CASSSTGPNDYF. DNA of the CDR3: TGTGCCAGCAGCTCGACAGGACCCAACGATTACTTC. V gene TRBV7-9 combines with J gene TRBJ2-5; D may be TRBD1 (6 bases). Trimming stripped 4 bases from V and 14 bases from J, with 17 bases between. The CDR3 has 12 amino acids. Germline values: CDR1 SEHNR, CDR2 FQNEAQ (reference sequence).

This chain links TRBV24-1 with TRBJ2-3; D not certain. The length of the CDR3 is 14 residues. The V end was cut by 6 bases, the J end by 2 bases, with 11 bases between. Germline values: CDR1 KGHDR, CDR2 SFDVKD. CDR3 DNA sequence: TGTGCCACCAGTTCCGGAACGATCACAGATACGCAGTATTTT. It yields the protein CATSSGTITDTQYF.

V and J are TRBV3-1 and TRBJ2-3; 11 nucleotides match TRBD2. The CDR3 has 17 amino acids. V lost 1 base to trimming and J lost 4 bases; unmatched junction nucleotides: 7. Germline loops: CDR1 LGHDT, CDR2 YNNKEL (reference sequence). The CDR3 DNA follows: TGTGCCAGCAGCCAAGTTGTTAGCGGGGGGGCGGCAGATACGCAGTATTTT. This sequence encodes CASSQVVSGGAADTQYF.

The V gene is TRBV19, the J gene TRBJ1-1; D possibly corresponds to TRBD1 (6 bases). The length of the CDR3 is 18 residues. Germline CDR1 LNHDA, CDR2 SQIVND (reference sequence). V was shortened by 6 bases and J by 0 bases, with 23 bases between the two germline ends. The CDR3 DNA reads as TGTGCCAGTAGCCCCTGGGTGGGCAGGGGCCCTTTGAACACTGAAGCTTTCTTT. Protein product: CASSPWVGRGPLNTEAFF.

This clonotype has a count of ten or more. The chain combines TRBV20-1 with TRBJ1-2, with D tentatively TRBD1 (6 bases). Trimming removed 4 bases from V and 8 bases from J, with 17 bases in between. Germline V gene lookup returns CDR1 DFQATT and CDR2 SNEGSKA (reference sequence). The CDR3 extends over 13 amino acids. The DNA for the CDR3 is TGCAGTGCTACTGGGGGGGGCGCGGAAGGCTACACCTTC. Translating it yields CSATGGGAEGYTF.

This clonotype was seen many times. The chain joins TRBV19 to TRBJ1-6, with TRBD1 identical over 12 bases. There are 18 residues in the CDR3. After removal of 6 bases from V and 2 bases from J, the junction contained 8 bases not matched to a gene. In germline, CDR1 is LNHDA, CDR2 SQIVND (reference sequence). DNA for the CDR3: TGTGCCAGTAGCGGGACAGGGGGCGATTGGCCCTATAATTCACCCCTCCACTTT. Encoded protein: CASSGTGGDWPYNSPLHF.

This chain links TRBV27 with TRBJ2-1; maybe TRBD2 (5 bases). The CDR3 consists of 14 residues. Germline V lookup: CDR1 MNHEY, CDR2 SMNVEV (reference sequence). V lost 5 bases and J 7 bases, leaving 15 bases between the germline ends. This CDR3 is CASSRGSSLNEQFF. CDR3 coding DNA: TGTGCCAGCAGTAGAGGTTCTAGCCTGAATGAGCAGTTCTTC.

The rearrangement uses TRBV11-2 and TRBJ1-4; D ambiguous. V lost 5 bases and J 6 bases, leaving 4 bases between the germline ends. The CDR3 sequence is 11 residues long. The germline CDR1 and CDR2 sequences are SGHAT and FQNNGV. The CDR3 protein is CASSAYEKLFF. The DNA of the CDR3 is TGTGCCAGCAGCGCCTATGAAAAACTGTTTTTT.